The source of this T cell receptor (beta chain) is a study of post-analysis software for immune sequencing data. The overall study: The courses of disease that were included comprised relapsing-remitting, secondary progressive and progressive-relapsing multiple sclerosis.

Whole-study results and caveats: Compared with controls, patients had more of about 5 TRBV segments, including TRBV5-6, TRBV5-1 and TRBV20-1.

Carried by the TCR beta cDNA libraries were unique molecular identifiers. TCRdb re-called the PCR reads through MiXCR, storing one row per CDR3 protein. There are about 770,000 distinct CDR3 sequences in the sample; under 60% occur only once, and around 4.7% lies in the top ten. With respect to this clonotype: Its antigen is unidentified.

V was shortened by 3 bases and J by 4 bases, with 17 bases between the two germline ends. This CDR3 spans 16 amino acids. Germline V CDR1 and CDR2: MDHEN, SYDVKM. The sequence derives from a girl aged 10 to 17 with multiple sclerosis. The gene calls are TRBV28 and TRBJ2-3; D is possibly TRBD1 or TRBD2 (6 bases each). The sample comprised blood. DNA of the CDR3: TGTGCCAGCAGTTTGGATACAGGGAGGAGGGCAGATACGCAGTATTTT. It yields the protein CASSLDTGRRADTQYF.